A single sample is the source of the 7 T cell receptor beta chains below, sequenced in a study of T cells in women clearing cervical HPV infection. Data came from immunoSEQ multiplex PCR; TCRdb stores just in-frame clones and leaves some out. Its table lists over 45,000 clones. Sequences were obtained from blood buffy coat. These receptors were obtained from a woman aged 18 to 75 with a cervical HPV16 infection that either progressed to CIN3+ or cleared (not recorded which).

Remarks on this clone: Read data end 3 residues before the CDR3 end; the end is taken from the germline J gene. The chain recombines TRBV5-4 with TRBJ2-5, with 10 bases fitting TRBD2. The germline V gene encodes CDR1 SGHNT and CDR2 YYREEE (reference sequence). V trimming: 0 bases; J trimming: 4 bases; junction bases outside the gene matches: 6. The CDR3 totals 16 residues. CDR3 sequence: CASSLESLAGSETQYF. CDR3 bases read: TGTGCCAGCAGCTTGGAATCACTAGCGGGGTCAGAGACC.

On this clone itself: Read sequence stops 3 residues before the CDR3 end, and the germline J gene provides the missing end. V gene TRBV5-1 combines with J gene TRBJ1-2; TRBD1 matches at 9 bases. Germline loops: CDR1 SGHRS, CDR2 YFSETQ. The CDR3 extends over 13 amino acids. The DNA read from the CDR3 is TGCGCCAGCAGCTCAACGGGACAGGGCGAC. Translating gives CASSSTGQGD. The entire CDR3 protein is CASSSTGQGDYTF.

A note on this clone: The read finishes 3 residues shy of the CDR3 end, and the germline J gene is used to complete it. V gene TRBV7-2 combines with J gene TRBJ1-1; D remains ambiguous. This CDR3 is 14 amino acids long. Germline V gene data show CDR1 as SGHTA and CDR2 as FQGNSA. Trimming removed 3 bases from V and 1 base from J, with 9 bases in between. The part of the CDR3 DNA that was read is TGTGCCAGCAGCTTTTTCAGTCAGAACACTGAA. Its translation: CASSFFSQNTE. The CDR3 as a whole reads CASSFFSQNTEAFF.

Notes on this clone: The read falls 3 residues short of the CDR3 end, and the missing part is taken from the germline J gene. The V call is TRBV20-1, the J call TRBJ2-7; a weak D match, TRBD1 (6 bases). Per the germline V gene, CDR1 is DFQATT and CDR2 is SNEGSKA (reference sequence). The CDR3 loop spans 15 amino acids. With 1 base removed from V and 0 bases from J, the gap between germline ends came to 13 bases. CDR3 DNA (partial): TGCAGTGCTAGAGTGTCAGGGGCCGGCTCCTACGAG. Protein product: CSARVSGAGSYE. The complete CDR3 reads CSARVSGAGSYEQYF.

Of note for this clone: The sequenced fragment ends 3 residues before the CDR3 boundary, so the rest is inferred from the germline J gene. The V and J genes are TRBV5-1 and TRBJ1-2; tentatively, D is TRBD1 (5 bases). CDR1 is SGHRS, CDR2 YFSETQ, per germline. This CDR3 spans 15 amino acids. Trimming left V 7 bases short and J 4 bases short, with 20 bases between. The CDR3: CASGPGDREFYGYTF. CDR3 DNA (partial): TGCGCCAGCGGGCCGGGAGACAGAGAATTCTATGGC.

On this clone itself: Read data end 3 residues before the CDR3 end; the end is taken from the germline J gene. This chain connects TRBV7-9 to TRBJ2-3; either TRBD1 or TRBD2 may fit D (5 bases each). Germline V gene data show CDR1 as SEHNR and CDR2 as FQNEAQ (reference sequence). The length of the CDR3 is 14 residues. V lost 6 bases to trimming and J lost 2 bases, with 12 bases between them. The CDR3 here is CASRGQGVTDTQYF. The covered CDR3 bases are TGTGCCAGCAGAGGGCAGGGAGTCACAGATACG.

This CDR3 reads CASSLFGDTQYF. The DNA read from the CDR3 is TGTGCCAGCAGCTTATTCGGAGATACG. The chain uses TRBV7-2 and TRBJ2-3; no clear D. The read ends 3 residues before the CDR3 terminus; that terminus is restored from the germline J gene. CDR1 is SGHTA, CDR2 FQGNSA, per germline. Trimming cost V 2 bases and J 5 bases, with 5 bases left between them. The CDR3 runs 12 residues.